One and the same sample provided the 14 T cell receptor beta chains below, sequenced in a study of blood T cell repertoires in COVID-19. Sequenced by immunoSEQ multiplex PCR; TCRdb stores in-frame clones only, minus some. Here the sample spans approximately 200,000 clones, more than 75% being singletons. Sequencing input: peripheral blood. The receptors derive from a woman aged 40 to 50 with COVID-19, enrolled during active disease.

This clone occurred many times. The chain carries TRBV27 and TRBJ1-2, with unresolved D. V shed 3 bases and J shed 1 base, with 12 bases lying between them. Germline CDR1 reads MNHEY; CDR2 reads SMNVEV (reference sequence). The length of the CDR3 is 15 residues. The CDR3 reads CASSFLTAGNYGYTF. Written as DNA, the CDR3 is TGTGCCAGCAGTTTCCTCACAGCCGGTAACTATGGCTACACCTTC.

In this sample, this clone turned up many times. This chain uses TRBV7-7 with TRBJ1-4, with D perhaps matching TRBD1 (5 bases). The CDR3 has 16 residues. Trimming shortened V by 1 base and J by 1 base, and 10 bases separated the two germline ends. Germline-derived CDR1 and CDR2 are SSHAT and FNYEAQ (reference sequence). The CDR3 here is CASSLGRGITNEKLFF. In DNA form, the CDR3 reads TGTGCCAGCAGCTTAGGCCGGGGGATAACTAATGAAAAACTGTTTTTT.

The genes are TRBV6-2 or TRBV6-3 and TRBJ1-5; D possibly corresponds to TRBD1 (5 bases). Trimming shortened V by 0 bases and J by 0 bases, and 9 bases separated the two germline ends. The CDR3 is 16 residues long. Germline loops: CDR1 MNHEY, CDR2 SVGEGT. The chain's CDR3 is CASSYSAGNSNQPQHF. CDR3 sequence (DNA): TGTGCCAGCAGTTACTCGGCAGGGAATAGCAATCAGCCCCAGCATTTT.

The chain is built from TRBV30 and TRBJ2-5, with 11 bases that match TRBD1. V was clipped by 6 bases and J by 5 bases; unmatched bases: 5. The length of the CDR3 is 13 residues. Per germline, CDR1 GTSNPN and CDR2 SVGIG (reference sequence). This CDR3 reads CACRTGGWETQYF. Here the CDR3 DNA reads TGTGCCTGTCGGACAGGGGGCTGGGAGACCCAGTACTTC.

This chain connects TRBV4-1 to TRBJ2-7; D gene uncertain. Trimming shortened V by 1 base and J by 2 bases, and 9 bases separated the two germline ends. The CDR3 sequence is 14 residues long. Germline values: CDR1 MGHRA, CDR2 YSYEKL. The CDR3 loop is CASSQVSLPYEQYF. The CDR3 DNA reads TGCGCCAGCAGCCAAGTCTCTCTTCCCTACGAGCAGTACTTC.

V usage is TRBV25-1 and J usage is TRBJ2-5, with D unresolved. In germline, CDR1 is MGHDK, CDR2 SYGVNS. The CDR3 runs to 13 residues. The ends were cut back, 2 bases at V and 4 bases at J, with 8 bases in the middle. CDR3 nucleotide sequence: TGTGCCAGCAGTGAAGTAGACTTAGAGACCCAGTACTTC. It yields the protein CASSEVDLETQYF.

This chain's CDR3 is CASSMGQDYGYTF. The CDR3 region has the DNA TGTGCCAGCAGCATGGGACAGGACTATGGCTACACCTTC. V gene TRBV11-2 combines with J gene TRBJ1-2; 8 positions agree with TRBD1. Trimming cost V 5 bases and J 3 bases; bases outside gene matches: 2. The CDR3 sequence is 13 residues long. Germline assignment: CDR1 SGHAT and CDR2 FQNNGV. The full variable domain, its missing parts supplied by reference TRBV11-2 and TRBJ1-2, is EAGVAQSPRYKIIEKRQSVAFWCNPISGHATLYWYQQILGQGPKLLIQFQNNGVVDDSQLPKDRFSAERLKGVDSTLKIQPAKLEDSAVYLCASSMGQDYGYTFGSGTRLTVV.

This clone was detected only once. The genes are TRBV11-2 and TRBJ2-2, with 7 positions matching TRBD1. The CDR3 has 14 residues. CDR1 and CDR2 (germline): SGHAT, FQNNGV. J gave up 1 base and V 8 bases, and 4 bases lay outside the gene matches. CDR3 amino acids: CASRRDRNTGELFF. The CDR3, as DNA: TGTGCCAGCCGCCGGGACAGGAACACCGGGGAGCTGTTTTTT.

The chain recombines TRBV10-1 with TRBJ1-1; 10 bases agree with TRBD1. The germline V gene encodes CDR1 WNHNN and CDR2 SYGVQD (reference sequence). Trimming cost V 4 bases and J 4 bases; bases outside gene matches: 3. This CDR3 has 14 residues. The CDR3 sequence is CASSVGTGATEAFF. The CDR3 DNA sequence: TGCGCCAGCAGTGTTGGGACAGGGGCCACTGAAGCTTTCTTT.

The chain is built from TRBV2 and TRBJ2-5, with 10 positions matching TRBD1. The germline CDR1 and CDR2 sequences are SNHLY and FYNNEI. This CDR3 has 17 residues. The V segment lost 3 bases and the J segment 2 bases; nucleotides outside the gene matches: 9. CDR3 coding DNA: TGTGCCAGCAGTGACCGGACAGGGGGTGGGCGGCAAGAGACCCAGTACTTC. Translation gives CASSDRTGGGRQETQYF.

The V gene is TRBV6-2 or TRBV6-3, the J gene TRBJ1-1, with D perhaps matching TRBD1 (5 bases). CDR3 length equals 14 residues. The germline V gene encodes CDR1 MNHEY and CDR2 SVGEGT. Trimming removed 2 bases from V and 3 bases from J, with 10 bases in between. CDR3 in DNA: TGTGCCAGCAGTTACCGGAGGGGTGACACTGAAGCTTTCTTT. Translation: CASSYRRGDTEAFF.

The CDR3 here is CASRLVLNTEAFF. The DNA for the CDR3 is TGCGCCAGCCGCCTGGTATTGAACACTGAAGCTTTCTTT. The rearrangement uses TRBV5-1 and TRBJ1-1; D is unclear. The CDR3 totals 13 residues. Germline lookup yields CDR1 SGHRS and CDR2 YFSETQ. The V gene lost 7 bases and the J gene lost 0 bases, with 10 bases spanning the gap.

The chain uses TRBV5-6 and TRBJ2-5; 8 bases line up with TRBD1. With V trimmed by 0 bases and J by 4 bases, 5 bases remained unmatched. CDR3 size: 15 residues. Looked up from germline, CDR1 is SGHDT and CDR2 is YYEEEE. The CDR3 here is CASSLDRGMSETQYF. In DNA form, the CDR3 reads TGTGCCAGCAGCTTGGACAGGGGGATGTCAGAGACCCAGTACTTC.

CDR3 nucleotide sequence: TGTGCCAGCAGTGCAATAAGCGGGAGGCCTCACAATGAGCAGTTCTTC. Protein product: CASSAISGRPHNEQFF. This chain connects TRBV6-4 to TRBJ2-1; TRBD2 agrees at 9 bases. The V segment lost 4 bases and the J segment 5 bases; nucleotides outside the gene matches: 9. The CDR3 covers 16 residues. Germline CDR1 MRHNA, CDR2 SNTAGT.